This T cell receptor (beta chain) was profiled in a study of T cell clonality in common variable immunodeficiency. Caucasian heritage predominated among both patients and controls. This clone occurred many times. TCRdb keeps only in-frame clones here, not all; method: immunoSEQ multiplex PCR. This sample comprises roughly 55,000 clones, none seen once only. Sequencing used peripheral blood mononuclear cells. The receptor comes from a person aged 18 to 75 in good health.

CDR3 DNA (partial): TGTGCCAGCAGCTTAGACGGAAAACAGGAAAACATT. Translation: CASSLDGKQENI. The full CDR3 reads CASSLDGKQENIQYF. The chain employs TRBV11-2 and TRBJ2-4, with D possibly matching TRBD1 (5 bases). The CDR3 goes on 3 residues after the read ends, and that part is filled in from the germline J gene. Germline CDR1 SGHAT, CDR2 FQNNGV. V gave up 0 bases and J gave up 5 bases, with 11 bases separating them. The CDR3 runs 15 residues. Full variable domain (rest looked up from reference TRBV11-2 and TRBJ2-4): EAGVAQSPRYKIIEKRQSVAFWCNPISGHATLYWYQQILGQGPKLLIQFQNNGVVDDSQLPKDRFSAERLKGVDSTLKIQPAKLEDSAVYLCASSLDGKQENIQYFGAGTRLSVL.